This T cell receptor beta chain is from a study of long-term antiretroviral therapy in people with HIV (dated by TCRdb to 2022 to 2024). Notes on the research overall: The earliest samples were collected about a decade before the 2015 WHO recommendation for immediate ART, when ART was typically delayed until CD4 counts fell. A retrospective serial study tested whether ART initiation and durable HIV suppression were associated with changes in peripheral blood TRB repertoire composition and diversity. A total of over 150 cryopreserved PBMC samples came from around 30 adults with confirmed HIV infection and were collected serially over a mean of roughly 6 years (range 1-12). Among the roughly 30 participants with HIV, eleven to twelve were female. Test extractions of a monoclonal T-cell line alongside under 35 polyclonal samples showed no cross-contamination during QIAcube processing. Points the paper makes about the study in general: Because cell numbers in pre-ART samples were limited, unsorted PBMC were profiled instead of sorted CD4+ and CD8+ T cells. The samples were dated from the mid-2000s to the late 2010s, and the ART regimens that were used may be less effective than current ART regimens. Compared with controls, HIV repertoires had narrower CDR3 length ranges, and the network structure pointed to an antigen-experienced repertoire that shifted only slightly toward naive after ART. Inferences about post-ART repertoire changes are limited because no data were available on ART adherence, viral resistance or therapy changes. Because PBMC availability was limited, only the TCR beta chain was sequenced, with no alpha chain pairing. A significant increase in TRB diversity was found to be associated with ART initiation, although TRB diversity was observed to remain significantly below that of transplant donor controls even after long-term ART. At every time point, the repertoire was dominated by expanded TRB clones first identified before ART initiation, although this dominance fluctuated and, in many PLHIV, declined after ART.

The immunoSEQ hsTCRB v3.0 assay was used at survey level resolution for TRB variable region sequencing. TRB sequencing targeted a depth of about 40,000-55,000 T-cell genomes per sample. TRB libraries were pooled and sequenced on an Illumina MiSeq using a v3 150-cycle kit. Processing in the source paper ran as follows. Repertoire analysis was performed in R inside a reproducible Nextflow workflow that covered QC, data transformation and analysis. LymphoSeq2, an R package for AIRR-Seq data exploration, was used to implement custom analyses. Several samples that yielded fewer than 5000 total TRB sequences were excluded, so that approximately 170 HIV repertoires were analyzed. Of the 188 retained HIV repertoires, approximately 60 were collected before and 120 to 140 after ART initiation. Repertoires were downsampled to 5000 TRB nucleotide sequences, and summary statistics were averaged over 100 downsampling iterations. TRB sequences were retained for analysis only if CDR3 regions of at least seven amino acids were present. Two measures captured diversity: a Shannon entropy-derived clonality score and the Gini coefficient. In the repertoire networks, any two of the top 5000 CDR3 amino acid sequences were connected whenever the two sequences differed by an edit distance of one. GLIPH2 predicted antigen specificity groups and MHC restriction for TRB CDR3 amino acid sequences. Known CMV, EBV, HIV or tissue antigen associations were flagged by matching CDR3 amino acid sequences against VDJdb and McPAS-TCR. Pre-ART, post-ART and control groups were compared with Wilcoxon signed-rank tests and Holm-Bonferroni correction. The source is immuneACCESS, and TCRdb retained only in-frame sequences with V and J called. Part of the clones is not carried over; for the studies checked, unresolved V genes explain less than half of this, and the remainder is unexplained. The V and J calls and clone size come from that table; D and trimming were worked out from the DNA. For this sample the table gives about 20,000 clones, of which around 92% were detected only once. The ten largest clones capture about 7.2% of the sample.

CDR1 and CDR2, per the germline V gene (reference sequence), are SSHAT and FNYEAQ. Inclusive of the bounding cysteine and phenylalanine, the CDR3 is 18 residues long. CDR3 DNA is the only sequence kept; it has 54 bases, read in frame from the first base. To be included, a participant needed at least one PBMC sample from before ART initiation plus at least two post-ART samples. Treatment was received in the United States of America by all participants with HIV. Before DNA extraction, cryopreserved samples of roughly 1-10 million PBMC were thawed and washed. At the time of the earliest PBMC sample, participants with HIV were aged between roughly 20 and 60 years. Each participant contributed PBMC samples from 1-4 timepoints before ART initiation and 2-8 timepoints after ART initiation, with a median of 7 samples. For every participant, serial HIV viral load, CD4+ T-cell count, ART history and demographic data were obtained. Using a Qiagen kit on a QIAcube, genomic DNA was extracted from unsorted PBMC, with samples processed in batches of 12.

Concerning this clone: The clone's antigen remains unknown. The junction does not match germline at one end; this may be a read error.

This TCR derives from a woman aged 45-59 years with HIV. The rearranged chain carries TRBV7-7 and TRBJ2-3, and TRBD1 aligns with 7 junction nucleotides. The sequencing used unsorted PBMCs, collected 4.4 years after starting antiretroviral therapy. CDR3 region: CASSLRVGDRENTDTQYF. The nucleotide sequence is TGTGCTAGCAGCTTACGGGTTGGCGACAGGGAGAACACAGATACGCAGTATTTT.